The clone carrying this T cell receptor (beta chain) was observed a few times. Antigen unknown. The CDR3 has 15 residues. Germline V CDR1 and CDR2: SGHDT, YYEEEE. V shed 1 base and J shed 0 bases, with 8 bases lying between them. This specimen belongs to a study of CD8 T cells in ankylosing spondylitis. Whole-study results and caveats: Several highly homologous variants formed a TCR beta motif that appeared characteristic of ankylosing spondylitis blood. Clones tied to disease were said to be significantly enriched in matched ankylosing spondylitis synovial fluid. Reactive arthritis synovial fluid and blood previously showed some of these motif variants.

In making TCR beta libraries, quantitative 5'-RACE with molecular barcodes was used. TCRdb analysed the 5' RACE reads with MiXCR anew, one entry per CDR3 protein. The sample lists around 770,000 distinct CDR3 sequences, around a fifth occurring once. The source of this sequence is a male donor with ankylosing spondylitis. The sample was blood, either unsorted or a sorted T cell fraction (not recorded which). The chain carries TRBV5-6 and TRBJ1-3; the D is unclear. This CDR3 reads CASSLLSSSGNTIYF. The CDR3 nucleotides read TGTGCCAGCAGCTTGTTGTCCAGCTCTGGAAACACCATATATTTT.